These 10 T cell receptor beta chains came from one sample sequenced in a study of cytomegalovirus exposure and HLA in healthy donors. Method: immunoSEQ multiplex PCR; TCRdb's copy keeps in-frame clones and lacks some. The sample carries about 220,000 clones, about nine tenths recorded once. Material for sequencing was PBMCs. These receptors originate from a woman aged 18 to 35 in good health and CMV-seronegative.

Here the CDR3 reads CASSRGQSDGYTF. In nucleotides, the CDR3 is TGCGCCAGCAGCCGGGGACAATCGGATGGCTACACCTTC. The chain uses TRBV5-1 and TRBJ1-2; D perhaps matches TRBD1 (6 bases). Germline V gene lookup returns CDR1 SGHRS and CDR2 YFSETQ. CDR3 length equals 13 residues. V shed 4 bases and J shed 6 bases, with 13 bases lying between them. The complete variable domain, with remaining parts taken from reference TRBV5-1 and TRBJ1-2, reads KAGVTQTPRYLIKTRGQQVTLSCSPISGHRSVSWYQQTPGQGLQFLFEYFSETQRNKGNFPGRFSGRQFSNSRSEMNVSTLELGDSALYLCASSRGQSDGYTFGSGTRLTVV.

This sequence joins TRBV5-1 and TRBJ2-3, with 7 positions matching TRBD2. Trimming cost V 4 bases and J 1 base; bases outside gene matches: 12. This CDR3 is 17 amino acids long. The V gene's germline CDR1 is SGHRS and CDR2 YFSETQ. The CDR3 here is CASSHPLSSGRTDTQYF. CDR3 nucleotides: TGCGCCAGCAGCCACCCCCTTTCTAGCGGTCGCACAGATACGCAGTATTTT.

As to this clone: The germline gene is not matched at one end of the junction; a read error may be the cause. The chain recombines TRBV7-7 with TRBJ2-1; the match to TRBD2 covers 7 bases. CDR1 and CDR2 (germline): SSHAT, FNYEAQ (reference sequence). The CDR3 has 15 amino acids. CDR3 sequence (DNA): TGTGCTAGCAGCTTAGCGGGCCCCGCCCTCAATGAGCAGTTCTTC. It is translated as CASSLAGPALNEQFF. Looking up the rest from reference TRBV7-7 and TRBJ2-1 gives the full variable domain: GAGVSQSPRYKVTKRGQDVTLRCDPISSHATLYWYQQALGQGPEFLTYFNYEAQPDKSGLPSDRFSAERPEGSISTLTIQRTEQRDSAMYRCASSLAGPALNEQFFGPGTRLTVL.

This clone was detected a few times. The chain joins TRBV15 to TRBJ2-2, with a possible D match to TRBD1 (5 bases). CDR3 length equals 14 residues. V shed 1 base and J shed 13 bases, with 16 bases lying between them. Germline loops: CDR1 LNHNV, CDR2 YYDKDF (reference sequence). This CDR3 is CATSRVEDTLWLFF. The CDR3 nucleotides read TGTGCCACCAGCAGAGTTGAGGACACGTTATGGCTGTTTTTT.

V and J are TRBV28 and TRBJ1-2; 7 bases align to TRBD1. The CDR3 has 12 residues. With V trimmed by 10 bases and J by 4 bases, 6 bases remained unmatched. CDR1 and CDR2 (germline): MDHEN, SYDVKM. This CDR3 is CATGTEIYGYTF. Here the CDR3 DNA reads TGTGCCACCGGGACAGAAATCTATGGCTACACCTTC.

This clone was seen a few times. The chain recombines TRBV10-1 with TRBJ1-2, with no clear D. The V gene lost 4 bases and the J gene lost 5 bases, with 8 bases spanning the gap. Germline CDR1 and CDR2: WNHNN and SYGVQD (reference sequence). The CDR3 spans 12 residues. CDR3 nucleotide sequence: TGCGCCAGCAGTGGCAACGGGTATGGCTACACCTTC. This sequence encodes CASSGNGYGYTF.

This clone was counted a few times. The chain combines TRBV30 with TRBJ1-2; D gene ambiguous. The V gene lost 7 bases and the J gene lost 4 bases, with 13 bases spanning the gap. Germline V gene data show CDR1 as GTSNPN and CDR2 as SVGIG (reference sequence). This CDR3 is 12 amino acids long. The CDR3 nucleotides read TGTGCCTTCGCGTCCCGGAGCTATGGCTACACCTTC. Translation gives CAFASRSYGYTF.

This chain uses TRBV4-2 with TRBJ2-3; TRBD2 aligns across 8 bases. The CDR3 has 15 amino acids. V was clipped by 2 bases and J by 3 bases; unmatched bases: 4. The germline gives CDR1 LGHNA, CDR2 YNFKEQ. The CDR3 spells CASSQFSGATDTQYF. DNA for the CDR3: TGTGCCAGCAGCCAATTTAGCGGGGCTACAGATACGCAGTATTTT.

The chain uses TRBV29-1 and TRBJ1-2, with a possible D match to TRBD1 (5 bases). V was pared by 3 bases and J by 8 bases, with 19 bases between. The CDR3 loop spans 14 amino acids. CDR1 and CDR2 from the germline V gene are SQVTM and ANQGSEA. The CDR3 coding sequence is TGCAGCGTTGACCTTTCCGGGGGACGTGGCGGCTACACCTTC. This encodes CSVDLSGGRGGYTF. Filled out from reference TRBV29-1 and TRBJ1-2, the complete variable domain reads SAVISQKPSRDICQRGTSLTIQCQVDSQVTMMFWYRQQPGQSLTLIATANQGSEATYESGFVIDKFPISRPNLTFSTLTVSNMSPEDSSIYLCSVDLSGGRGGYTFGSGTRLTVV.

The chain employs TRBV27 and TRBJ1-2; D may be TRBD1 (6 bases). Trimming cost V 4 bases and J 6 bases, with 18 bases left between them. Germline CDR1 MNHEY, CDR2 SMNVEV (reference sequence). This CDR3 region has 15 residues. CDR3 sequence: CASSSAGTLPDGYTF. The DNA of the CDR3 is TGTGCCAGCAGTTCCGCCGGGACACTTCCAGATGGCTACACCTTC.